This T cell receptor beta chain stems from a study of response to subunit inactivated influenza vaccine. This clonotype appeared many times. CDR1 and CDR2 (germline): MGHRA, YSYEKL. Trimming took 7 bases from V and 6 from J; bases not matched to a gene: 7. This CDR3 spans 14 amino acids. TCRdb re-derived calls from the RT-PCR reads in MiXCR, one entry per CDR3 protein. The table includes approximately 500,000 distinct CDR3 sequences, approximately 24% detected once. Separately, the same data were catalogued under a study of T cells expressing NK-cell markers. That investigation notes: UMI-tagged 5'RACE template switching yielded the TCR beta cDNA.

The chain couples TRBV4-1 to TRBJ2-1, with 9 bases aligning to TRBD1. This TCR derives from a man between 50 and 59 years old who received an inactivated influenza vaccine. The sample consisted of CD4+ T cells sorted from PBMCs, taken about 11 days after vaccination. CDR3 in DNA: TGCGCCAGCAAAACGGGACAGGGAGGCAATGAGCAGTTCTTC. Its translation is CASKTGQGGNEQFF.